The following is a T cell receptor beta chain sequence with its context. This sample is part of a study of blood T cell repertoires in COVID-19. Across the study: Acute and convalescent COVID-19 samples came from the United States, Italy and Spain.

This CDR3 is 16 amino acids long. V was pared by 4 bases and J by 2 bases, with 8 bases of the junction left unmatched. Germline CDR1 SGDLS, CDR2 YYNGEE. In the original processing: Cell counts per sample came from amplifying reference gene primers. Method: immunoSEQ multiplex PCR; TCRdb's copy keeps in-frame clones and lacks some. V and J calls and clone size follow that table, whereas D and trimming were derived from the DNA. Here the sample spans a few hundred thousand clones, 84% being singletons. Sequenced input: peripheral blood. The clonotype comes from a woman between 40 and 50 years old who had recovered from COVID-19. The rearrangement links TRBV9 to TRBJ2-3; TRBD2 agrees at 9 bases. The CDR3 loop is CASSSRLAESTDTQYF. Here the CDR3 DNA reads TGTGCCAGCAGCTCCAGACTAGCGGAGTCCACAGATACGCAGTATTTT.